Below are 5 T cell receptor beta chains sequenced from a single sample in a study of OX40 agonist ivuxolimab in advanced cancers. Measured with immunoSEQ multiplex PCR; TCRdb has only the in-frame clones, and not every one. The sample yields tens of thousands of clones, approximately 90% seen once. Sequencing was performed on CD4+ or CD8+ T cells sorted from blood, taken in a trial of the OX40 agonist ivuxolimab. The source is an adult with an advanced solid tumor such as melanoma, head and neck, liver or kidney cancer.

The CDR3 DNA reads as TGTGCCAGCAGCTCGAACGCCCAAGGGGGAGATACGCAGTATTTT. It is translated as CASSSNAQGGDTQYF. V and J are TRBV7-3 and TRBJ2-3; possibly TRBD1 for D (6 bases). The CDR3 runs to 15 residues. V was shortened by 4 bases and J by 5 bases, with 16 bases between the two germline ends. The germline gives CDR1 SGHTA, CDR2 FQGTGA.

As DNA, the CDR3 is TGTGCCAGCAAAGGGACAAACTCCTACGAGCAGTACTTC. Encoded protein: CASKGTNSYEQYF. The gene calls are TRBV28 and TRBJ2-7, with D tentatively TRBD1 (6 bases). V lost 7 bases and J lost 0, with 10 bases in between. Germline lookup yields CDR1 MDHEN and CDR2 SYDVKM. The CDR3 consists of 13 residues.

V is TRBV28 and J is TRBJ1-1; perhaps TRBD1 as D (5 bases). V lost 5 bases and J lost 5, with 6 bases in between. Germline lookup yields CDR1 MDHEN and CDR2 SYDVKM. The CDR3 is made up of 11 amino acids. CDR3 DNA: TGTGCCAGCAGTCCAGGGACTGAAGCTTTCTTT. Residues: CASSPGTEAFF.

The chain has TRBV2 and TRBJ1-2; D unresolved. V was trimmed by 4 bases and J by 3 bases, leaving 12 bases between them. Germline V lookup: CDR1 SNHLY, CDR2 FYNNEI. The CDR3 covers 14 residues. CDR3 DNA: TGTGCCAGCAGTGGTTTGGGTCTAGACTATGGCTACACCTTC. It yields the protein CASSGLGLDYGYTF.

This clone was detected a few times. V usage is TRBV18 and J usage is TRBJ2-2; D is unresolved. TRBJ1-4 explains the end of the DNA better; the J call may be wrong. The germline V gene encodes CDR1 KGHSH and CDR2 LQKENI. The CDR3 length is 12 residues. As DNA, the CDR3 is TGTGCCAGCTCACCCCCGGACGAAAAACTGTTTTTT. This gives the protein CASSPPDEKLFF.